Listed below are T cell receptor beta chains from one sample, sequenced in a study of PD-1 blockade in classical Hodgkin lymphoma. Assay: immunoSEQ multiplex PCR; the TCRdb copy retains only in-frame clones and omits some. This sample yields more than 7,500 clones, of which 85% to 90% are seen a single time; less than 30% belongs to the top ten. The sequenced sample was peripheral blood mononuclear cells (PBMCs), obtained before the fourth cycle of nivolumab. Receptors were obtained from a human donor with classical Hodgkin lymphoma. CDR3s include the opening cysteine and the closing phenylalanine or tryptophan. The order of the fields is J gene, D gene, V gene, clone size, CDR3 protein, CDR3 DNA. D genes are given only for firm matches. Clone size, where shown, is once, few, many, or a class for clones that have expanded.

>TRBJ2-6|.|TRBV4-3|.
CASSYGHRSPGANVLTF
TGCGCCAGCAGTTATGGACATCGTTCGCCTGGGGCCAACGTCCTGACTTTC
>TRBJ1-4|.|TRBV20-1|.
CSATPTGAEVF
TGCAGTGCCACCCCCACGGGGGCCGAGGTTTTT
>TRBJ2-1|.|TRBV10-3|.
CAISDLATVYNEQFF
TGTGCCATCAGTGACTTAGCGACAGTTTACAATGAGCAGTTCTTC
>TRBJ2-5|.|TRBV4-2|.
CASSQDRGAGETQYF
TGTGCCAGCAGCCAAGATCGGGGGGCCGGAGAGACCCAGTACTTC
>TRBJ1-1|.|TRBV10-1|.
CASSEGRGTMNTEAFF
TGCGCCAGCAGCGAGGGAAGGGGGACGATGAACACTGAAGCTTTCTTT
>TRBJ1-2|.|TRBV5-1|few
CASSLVDNGGGYTF
TGCGCCAGCAGCTTGGTCGACAATGGGGGCGGCTACACCTTC
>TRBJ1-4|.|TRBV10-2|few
CASVGRRTEKLFF
TGCGCCAGCGTGGGTAGGAGGACAGAAAAACTGTTTTTT
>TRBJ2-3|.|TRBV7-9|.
CASNPGPYSGSTDTQYF
TGTGCCAGCAACCCGGGACCCTATTCGGGTAGCACAGATACGCAGTATTTT
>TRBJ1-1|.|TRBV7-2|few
CASSFSLGGGQAFF
TGTGCCAGCAGCTTTTCTCTGGGGGGTGGGCAAGCTTTCTTT
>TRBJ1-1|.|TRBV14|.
CASSQDSGARDISRAFF
TGTGCCAGCAGCCAAGATAGTGGGGCGCGGGATATCTCTAGAGCTTTCTTT
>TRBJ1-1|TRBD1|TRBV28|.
CASSSPSRGLNTEAFF
TGTGCCAGCAGTTCCCCCTCAAGGGGGCTGAACACTGAAGCTTTCTTT
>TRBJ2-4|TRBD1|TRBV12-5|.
CASAKSGGPGDQYF
TGTGCTAGTGCCAAGTCAGGGGGCCCGGGGGATCAGTACTTC
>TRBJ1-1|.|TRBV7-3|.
CASSLTVRGTEAFF
TGTGCCAGCAGCTTAACGGTGAGGGGCACTGAAGCTTTCTTT
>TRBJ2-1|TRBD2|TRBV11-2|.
CASSLWPWTSGDYNEQFF
TGTGCCAGCAGCTTATGGCCTTGGACTAGCGGGGATTACAATGAGCAGTTCTTC
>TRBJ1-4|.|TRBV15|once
CATSKTVVANEKLFF
TGTGCCACCAGCAAGACAGTTGTTGCTAATGAAAAACTGTTTTTT
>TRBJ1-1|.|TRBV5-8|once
CASSRITRDEAFF
TGTGCCAGCAGCCGGATAACTAGGGATGAAGCTTTCTTT
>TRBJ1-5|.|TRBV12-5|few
CASGPDGNQPQHF
TGTGCTAGTGGCCCGGACGGGAATCAGCCCCAGCATTTT
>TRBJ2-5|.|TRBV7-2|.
CASSLGGQRQETQYF
TGTGCCAGCAGCTTAGGCGGACAAAGACAAGAGACCCAGTACTTC
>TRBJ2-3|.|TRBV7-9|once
CASSLVWDPPTDTQYF
TGTGCCAGCAGCTTAGTTTGGGACCCTCCAACAGATACGCAGTATTTT
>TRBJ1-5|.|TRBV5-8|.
CASSAAGGDQPQHF
TGTGCCAGCAGCGCCGCGGGGGGCGATCAGCCCCAGCATTTT
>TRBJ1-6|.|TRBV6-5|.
CASSYRAYNSPLHF
TGTGCCAGCAGTTACAGGGCCTATAATTCACCCCTCCACTTT
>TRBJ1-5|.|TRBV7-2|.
CASSSTGQMNQPQHF
TGTGCCAGCAGCTCGACCGGACAGATGAATCAGCCCCAGCATTTT
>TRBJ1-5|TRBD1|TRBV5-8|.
CASSSRTGSNQPQHF
TGTGCCAGCAGCTCCCGGACAGGGAGCAATCAGCCCCAGCATTTT
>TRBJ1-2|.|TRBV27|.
CASSLSPGDLYGYTF
TGTGCCAGCAGTTTATCCCCAGGGGACTTATATGGCTACACCTTC
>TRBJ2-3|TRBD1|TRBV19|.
CASSLPRLQGADTQYF
TGTGCCAGTAGTCTCCCCCGGCTACAGGGGGCAGATACGCAGTATTTT
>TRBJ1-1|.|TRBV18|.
CASSPKRSTGYTEAFF
TGTGCCAGCTCACCAAAGCGTTCGACAGGTTACACTGAAGCTTTCTTT
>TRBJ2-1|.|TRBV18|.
CASSPLRGGAGKYEQFF
TGTGCCAGCTCACCACTGCGAGGGGGGGCCGGTAAATATGAACAGTTCTTC
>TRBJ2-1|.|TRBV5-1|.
CASSFRVSNEQFF
TGCGCCAGCAGCTTCCGGGTTAGCAATGAGCAGTTCTTC
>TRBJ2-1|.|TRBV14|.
CASSQDGGIEQFF
TGTGCCAGCAGCCAAGATGGGGGGATTGAGCAGTTCTTC
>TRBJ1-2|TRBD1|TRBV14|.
CASSHRTGLSYGYTF
TGTGCCAGCAGCCATAGGACAGGGCTTTCCTATGGCTACACCTTC
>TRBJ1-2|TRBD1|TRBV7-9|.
CASSLRQGAGGYTF
TGTGCCAGCAGCTTACGGCAGGGGGCAGGTGGCTACACCTTC
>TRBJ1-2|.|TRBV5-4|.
CASSLGQENYGYTF
TGTGCCAGCAGCTTGGGACAGGAGAACTATGGCTACACCTTC
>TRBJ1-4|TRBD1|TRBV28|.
CASSYPGTEGVFF
TGTGCCAGCAGTTACCCCGGGACAGAAGGGGTGTTTTTT
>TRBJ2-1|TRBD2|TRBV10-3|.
CAISVLAGGQNEQFF
TGTGCCATCAGCGTACTAGCGGGGGGCCAAAATGAGCAGTTCTTC
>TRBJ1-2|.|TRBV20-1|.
CSGSNYGYTF
TGCAGCGGATCGAACTATGGCTACACCTTC
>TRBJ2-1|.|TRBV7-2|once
CASSLGPSNEQFF
TGTGCCAGCAGCTTAGGGCCCAGCAATGAGCAGTTCTTC
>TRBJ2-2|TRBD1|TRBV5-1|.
CASSFSGQGIAGELFF
TGCGCCAGCAGCTTCTCAGGACAGGGGATAGCCGGGGAGCTGTTTTTT
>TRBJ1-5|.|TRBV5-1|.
CASSFGDVGQPQHF
TGCGCCAGCAGCTTCGGGGATGTTGGTCAGCCCCAGCATTTT
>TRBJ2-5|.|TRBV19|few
CASSMATSSSKYF
TGTGCCAGTAGTATGGCCACCAGTTCCTCTAAGTACTTC
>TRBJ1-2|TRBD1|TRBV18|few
CASSPGGQGNGYTF
TGTGCCAGCTCACCCGGGGGACAGGGTAACGGCTACACCTTC
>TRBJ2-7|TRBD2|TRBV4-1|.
CASSQERLAGVYEQYF
TGCGCCAGCAGCCAAGAACGACTAGCGGGGGTGTACGAGCAGTACTTC
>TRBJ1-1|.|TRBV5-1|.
CASSLVLSNTEAFF
TGCGCCAGCAGCTTGGTCCTTTCGAACACTGAAGCTTTCTTT
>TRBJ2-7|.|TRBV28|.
CASRQGTAYEQYF
TGTGCCAGCAGACAAGGGACCGCCTACGAGCAGTACTTC
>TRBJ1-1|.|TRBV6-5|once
CASNKNTEAFF
TGTGCCAGCAATAAGAACACTGAAGCTTTCTTT
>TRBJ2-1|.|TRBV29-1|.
CSVEGFLYNEQFF
TGCAGCGTTGAAGGCTTCCTGTACAATGAGCAGTTCTTC
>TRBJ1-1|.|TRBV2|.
CASSGQGYTEAFF
TGTGCCAGCAGTGGCCAGGGTTACACTGAAGCTTTCTTT
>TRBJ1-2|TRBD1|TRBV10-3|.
CAISETGAPNYGYTF
TGTGCCATCAGTGAAACAGGGGCTCCTAACTATGGCTACACCTTC